Listed here are 19 T cell receptor beta chains from one sample, sequenced in a study of T cell responses to AZD1222 COVID-19 vaccine. Assay used: immunoSEQ multiplex PCR; TCRdb lists only in-frame clones, some missing. The data hold over 50,000 clones, with approximately 85% observed a single time. Material: peripheral blood, obtained 28 days after the second AZD1222 dose. The receptors stem from an adult who received the AZD1222 COVID-19 vaccine.

V and J are TRBV6-5 and TRBJ2-1; 8 bases match TRBD2. The V and J ends lost 6 bases and 4 bases, in that order; junction bases with no gene match: 5. The CDR3 sequence is 14 residues long. The germline V gene has CDR1 MNHEY and CDR2 SVGAGI. Here the CDR3 DNA reads TGTGCCAGCAGACAGACTAGCGAGTACAATGAGCAGTTCTTC. Translated, it gives CASRQTSEYNEQFF.

The chain recombines TRBV5-4 with TRBJ2-7; D not certain. The V end lost 3 bases, the J end lost 5 bases, and 12 bases lay between the germline ends. Germline V gene sequence: CDR1 SGHNT, CDR2 YYREEE (reference sequence). This CDR3 has 13 residues. CDR3 sequence: CASSSKSVDEQYF. The CDR3 nucleotides are TGTGCCAGCAGCTCTAAATCAGTGGACGAGCAGTACTTC. The full variable domain, with the rest looked up from reference TRBV5-4 and TRBJ2-7, is ETGVTQSPTHLIKTRGQQVTLRCSSQSGHNTVSWYQQALGQGPQFIFQYYREEENGRGNFPPRFSGLQFPNYSSELNVNALELDDSALYLCASSSKSVDEQYFGPGTRLTVT.

V usage is TRBV27 and J usage is TRBJ2-7; 13 bases are a match to TRBD2. V lost 2 bases to trimming and J lost 7 bases; unmatched junction nucleotides: 14. CDR3 length: 18 amino acids. Per germline, CDR1 MNHEY and CDR2 SMNVEV (reference sequence). CDR3 amino acids: CASSLENPGLAGVREQYF. CDR3 nucleotide sequence: TGTGCCAGCAGTTTAGAGAACCCCGGACTAGCGGGAGTAAGAGAGCAGTACTTC.

The V and J genes are TRBV21-1 and TRBJ1-5; no DNA check was done on the table's D call, TRBD1. TRBV21-1 is termed a pseudogene. CDR3 length equals 18 residues. CDR3 DNA: TGTGCCAGCAGCAAAGGGGGGTGGGCCCCAGGGGGATCGGAGCCCCAGCATTTT. Translating it yields CASSKGGWAPGGSEPQHF.

The chain carries TRBV30 and TRBJ1-2, with D hard to call. CDR1 and CDR2 from the germline V gene are GTSNPN and SVGIG (reference sequence). Trimming shortened V by 1 base and J by 1 base, and 7 bases separated the two germline ends. The CDR3 has 13 residues. The CDR3 loop reads CAWSETFNYGYTF. The CDR3 nucleotides are TGTGCCTGGAGTGAAACGTTTAACTATGGCTACACCTTC.

The chain couples TRBV7-3 to TRBJ2-1; TRBD2 aligns across 8 bases. J lost 8 bases, V lost 2 bases, and 14 bases had no gene match. Germline V CDR1 and CDR2: SGHTA, FQGTGA. This CDR3 has 17 amino acids. Written as DNA, the CDR3 is TGTGCCAGCAGCTTAGGAGCCCTAGCGGGTCCCCTAGATGAGCAGTTCTTC. Its protein product is CASSLGALAGPLDEQFF.

This rearrangement joins TRBV12-5 to TRBJ1-2; D possibly corresponds to TRBD1 (6 bases). Germline values: CDR1 LGHNT, CDR2 FRNRAP. The V gene lost 2 bases and the J gene lost 4 bases, with 17 bases spanning the gap. This CDR3 is 16 amino acids long. The CDR3 loop reads CASGLLASGHRYGYTF. The DNA of the CDR3 is TGTGCTAGTGGTTTGTTAGCCTCGGGACACCGCTATGGCTACACCTTC.

J is TRBJ1-4 and V is TRBV27, with D possibly TRBD1 on 5 matching bases. Trimming took off 2 bases at V and 8 bases at J, with 18 bases between the two ends. CDR1 MNHEY and CDR2 SMNVEV come from the germline V gene (reference sequence). The CDR3 extends over 16 amino acids. The CDR3 loop reads CASSLGQLGLGEKLFF. In DNA form, the CDR3 reads TGTGCCAGCAGTTTAGGACAATTAGGCCTAGGGGAAAAACTGTTTTTT.

The chain recombines TRBV6-2 or TRBV6-3 with TRBJ1-1; the D is unclear. The CDR3 consists of 14 residues. Germline CDR1 is MNHEY and CDR2 is SVGEGT. Between the trimmed V and J ends, which lost 0 bases and 4 bases, there was a span of 9 bases. CDR3 sequence reads: CASSYSAGATEAFF. CDR3 nucleotide sequence: TGTGCCAGCAGTTACTCCGCAGGAGCCACTGAAGCTTTCTTT.

The V and J genes are TRBV15 and TRBJ1-6; 8 positions agree with TRBD1. The CDR3 covers 16 residues. Germline trimming cut 1 base from V and 7 bases from J; bases unmatched to any gene: 6. Germline V CDR1 and CDR2: LNHNV, YYDKDF (reference sequence). The CDR3 nucleotides read TGTGCCACCAGCAGAGCCACCGGGACAGGAAATTCACCCCTCCACTTT. As protein: CATSRATGTGNSPLHF.

The gene calls are TRBV30 and TRBJ2-7, with no clear D. With 1 base removed from V and 6 bases from J, the gap between germline ends came to 16 bases. The CDR3 has 14 residues. Germline V gene data show CDR1 as GTSNPN and CDR2 as SVGIG (reference sequence). In nucleotides, the CDR3 is TGTGCCTGGAGTGCCTCCCAACTTTCAAGCGAGCAGTACTTC. It encodes CAWSASQLSSEQYF.

The V and J genes are TRBV3-1 (or the pseudogene TRBV3-2) and TRBJ1-6, with 10 bases matching TRBD1. Germline V CDR1 and CDR2: LGHDT, YNNKEL (reference sequence). The junction had 6 bases not matched to a gene; V was cut back by 4 bases and J by 9 bases. This CDR3 region has 15 residues. CDR3 amino acids: CASSPRDRGGSPLHF. In DNA form, the CDR3 reads TGTGCCAGCAGCCCTCGGGACAGGGGTGGTTCACCCCTCCACTTT.

By its share, this clone is medium-sized. V usage is TRBV5-1 and J usage is TRBJ1-1; D might be TRBD1 (5 bases). The V and J ends lost 0 bases and 1 base respectively, with 10 bases between them. In germline, CDR1 is SGHRS, CDR2 YFSETQ. This CDR3 is 15 amino acids long. The CDR3 DNA follows: TGCGCCAGCAGCTTGGATCCGGGGACGAACACTGAAGCTTTCTTT. Translating it yields CASSLDPGTNTEAFF.

This clone was counted only a few times. The chain joins TRBV6-2 or TRBV6-3 to TRBJ2-2; D is unresolved. Deletions cut 5 bases from V and 7 bases from J, with 8 bases between. The germline V gene encodes CDR1 MNHEY and CDR2 SVGEGT. There are 12 residues in the CDR3. CDR3 residues: CASSLIGGELFF. The DNA of the CDR3 is TGTGCCAGCAGTCTTATAGGCGGGGAGCTGTTTTTT.

The chain carries TRBV28 and TRBJ2-2; 9 bases line up with TRBD2. V dropped 6 bases and J dropped 2; count of bases not matched to a gene: 4. This CDR3 spans 15 amino acids. CDR1 is MDHEN, CDR2 SYDVKM, per germline. The CDR3 nucleotides read TGTGCCAGCAGGGAAGCGGGAGGAAACACCGGGGAGCTGTTTTTT. Encoded protein: CASREAGGNTGELFF.

CDR3 in DNA: TGTGCCAGTAAGGCAGGGCTGAATCAGCCCCAGCATTTT. The encoded protein is CASKAGLNQPQHF. The chain links TRBV19 to TRBJ1-5; maybe TRBD1 (5 bases). This CDR3 is 13 amino acids long. CDR1 is LNHDA and CDR2 is SQIVND in the germline V gene (reference sequence). The ends were cut back, 7 bases at V and 4 bases at J, with 11 bases in the middle.

The rearrangement uses TRBV29-1 and TRBJ1-2; TRBD1 matches at 10 bases. Germline V CDR1 and CDR2: SQVTM, ANQGSEA. Losses at the gene ends were 7 bases for V and 7 bases for J; bases not matched to a gene: 6. The CDR3 sequence is 12 residues long. Here the CDR3 reads CSALGQGFGYTF. Written as DNA, the CDR3 is TGCAGCGCCCTGGGACAGGGGTTTGGCTACACCTTC.

This rearrangement joins TRBV11-3 to TRBJ2-2; D is undetermined. CDR1 is SGHNT, CDR2 YENEEA, per germline. Trimming took 2 bases from V and 6 from J, leaving 13 bases between them. The CDR3 has 15 amino acids. CDR3 sequence reads: CASSLLGTNPGELFF. In DNA, the CDR3 is TGTGCCAGCAGCTTATTGGGAACAAACCCCGGGGAGCTGTTTTTT.

This chain links TRBV29-1 with TRBJ1-2; D remains unclear. The V end lost 2 bases, the J end lost 8 bases, and 12 bases lay between the germline ends. The CDR3 runs 12 residues. The germline CDR1 and CDR2 sequences are SQVTM and ANQGSEA. CDR3 region: CSVESEGVGYTF. The CDR3 bases are TGCAGCGTTGAATCCGAGGGCGTGGGCTACACCTTC.